Listed below are T cell receptor beta chains from one sample, sequenced in a study of radiation and T cells in renal cell carcinoma. Only in-frame clones appear in the TCRdb table, and some are missing; sequencing was by immunoSEQ multiplex PCR. The data show tens of thousands of clones, with over 70% seen just once and about a third held by the top ten. This sample comprised blood, obtained from a patient whose treatment included radiotherapy and nephrectomy. The receptors come from a man in his sixties with renal cell carcinoma. The CDR3 runs from the conserved cysteine through the conserved F or W. D genes are given only for firm matches. Size is stated for part of the rows, as once, few or many counts, or as a class when the clone is expanded.

>TRBV27|-|-|14|TRBJ1-1
TGTGCCAGCAGTTTATGGGGGCGATACACTGAAGCTTTCTTT
CASSLWGRYTEAFF
>TRBV20-1|-|few|11|TRBJ2-1
TGCAGTGCTAGCATCTACAATGAGCAGTTCTTC
CSASIYNEQFF
>TRBV7-6|TRBD2|-|15|TRBJ2-3
TGTGCCAGCAGCTCTGTGGCGGGAGGGCCGGATACGCAGTATTTT
CASSSVAGGPDTQYF
>TRBV14|TRBD2|-|16|TRBJ2-7
TGTGCCAGCAGCCGGCCGGGACTAGAGGCTTCCTACGAGCAGTACTTC
CASSRPGLEASYEQYF
>TRBV6-1|-|-|14|TRBJ1-5
TGTGCCAGCAGTGGTACAGGGCACAATCAGCCCCAGCATTTT
CASSGTGHNQPQHF
>TRBV28|TRBD1|few|15|TRBJ1-1
TGTGCCAGCAGTTCGGGACAGATAATGAACACTGAAGCTTTCTTT
CASSSGQIMNTEAFF
>TRBV2|-|-|12|TRBJ1-3
TGTGCCAGCAGTTTTTATGGAAACACCATATATTTT
CASSFYGNTIYF
>TRBV11-2|-|-|13|TRBJ1-6
TGTGCCAGCAGCTTAGGGGGGGGGAACCCCCTCCACTTT
CASSLGGGNPLHF
>TRBV7-4|-|once|16|TRBJ1-4
TGTGCCAGCAGCTTTAAAGGCCGCGCAACTAATGAAAAACTGTTTTTT
CASSFKGRATNEKLFF
>TRBV19|-|-|12|TRBJ2-5
TGTGCCAGTAGAACAGGGAAAGAGACCCAGTACTTC
CASRTGKETQYF
>TRBV5-5|-|-|13|TRBJ2-7
TGTGCCAGCACGGTGGGCGGGGGCCCCCTGGGGAACTTC
CASTVGGGPLGNF
>TRBV5-1|TRBD1|-|13|TRBJ2-7
TGCGCCAGCCTGGGACAGTCTTCTGGCGAGCAGTACTTC
CASLGQSSGEQYF
>TRBV11-2|-|-|15|TRBJ1-2
TGTGCCAGCAGCTTAGACTTTTCTCCGTCCTATGGCTACACCTTC
CASSLDFSPSYGYTF
>TRBV7-8|TRBD2|-|15|TRBJ2-3
TGTGCCAGCAGCTTAAGGCGGGAGTCAGCAGATACGCAGTATTTT
CASSLRRESADTQYF
>TRBV7-9|TRBD1|few|19|TRBJ1-3
TGTGCCAGCAGCCCAGTCGTCGGGACAGGTTTTTTAACTGGAAACACCATATATTTT
CASSPVVGTGFLTGNTIYF
>TRBV14|TRBD2|-|17|TRBJ2-2
TGTGCCAGCAGCCAAGACCTACTAGCGGCGTTGGCCGGGGAGCTGTTTTTT
CASSQDLLAALAGELFF
>TRBV27|TRBD1|medium-sized|15|TRBJ1-1
TGTGCCAGCAGTTTAGGACAGGGGTGGAGGACTGAAGCTTTCTTT
CASSLGQGWRTEAFF
>TRBV5-8|-|-|16|TRBJ2-6
TGTGCCAGCAGCTTGTTTGGCCGCTCTGGGGCCAACGTCCTGACTTTC
CASSLFGRSGANVLTF
>TRBV2|TRBD1|-|13|TRBJ1-2
TGTGCCAGCAGGACAGGGGGCACTGGTGGCTACACCTTC
CASRTGGTGGYTF